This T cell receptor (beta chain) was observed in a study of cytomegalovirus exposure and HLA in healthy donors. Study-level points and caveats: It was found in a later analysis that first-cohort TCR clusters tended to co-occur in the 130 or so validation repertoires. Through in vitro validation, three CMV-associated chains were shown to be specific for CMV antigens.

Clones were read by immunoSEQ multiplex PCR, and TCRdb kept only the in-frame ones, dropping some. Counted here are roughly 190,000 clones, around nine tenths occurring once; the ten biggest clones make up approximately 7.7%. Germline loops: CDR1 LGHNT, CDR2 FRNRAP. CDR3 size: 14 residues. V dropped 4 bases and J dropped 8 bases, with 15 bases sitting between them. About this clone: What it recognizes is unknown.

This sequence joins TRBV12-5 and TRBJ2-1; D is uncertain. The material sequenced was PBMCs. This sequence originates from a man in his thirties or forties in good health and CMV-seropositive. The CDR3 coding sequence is TGTGCTAGTGGTTCCCGCCCACTGCGTGATGAGCAGTTCTTC. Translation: CASGSRPLRDEQFF. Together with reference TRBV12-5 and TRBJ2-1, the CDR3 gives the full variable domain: DARVTQTPRHKVTEMGQEVTMRCQPILGHNTVFWYRQTMMQGLELLAYFRNRAPLDDSGMPKDRFSAEMPDATLATLKIQPSEPRDSAVYFCASGSRPLRDEQFFGPGTRLTVL.